This is a list of T cell receptor beta chains from one sample in a study of blood T cell repertoires in COVID-19. Profiling relied on immunoSEQ multiplex PCR, and the TCRdb table lists in-frame clones only, not all of them. The profile shows 55,000 or so clones, 85% to 90% of them singletons. Sequencing was performed on peripheral blood. The receptor source for this set is a woman in her sixties with COVID-19, enrolled during active disease. Each CDR3 is given with its conserved first and last residue. A D gene is named only where the DNA matches it firmly. Clone size is stated in some rows and not others, as once, few, many or a class when expanded.

clone size	V gene	D gene	J gene	CDR3 protein	CDR3 DNA
NA	TRBV28	NA	TRBJ2-3	CASSQQGFSDTQYF	TGTGCCAGCAGCCAACAGGGTTTCTCGGATACGCAGTATTTT
NA	TRBV19	NA	TRBJ2-4	CASHPQLAKNIQYF	TGTGCCAGTCATCCCCAACTAGCCAAAAACATTCAGTACTTC
NA	TRBV7-3	TRBD2	TRBJ2-3	CASSLMASGRVGTDTQYF	TGTGCCAGCAGCTTAATGGCTAGCGGGAGGGTCGGAACAGATACGCAGTATTTT
NA	TRBV30	NA	TRBJ2-3	CAWSAILALRQYF	TGTGCCTGGAGTGCCATTCTAGCCCTACGGCAGTATTTT
NA	TRBV11-2	NA	TRBJ1-6	CASSPTGNSPLHF	TGTGCCAGCAGCCCCACAGGGAACTCACCCCTCCACTTT
NA	TRBV2	TRBD2	TRBJ2-1	CASMRLAGAYNEQFF	TGTGCCAGCATGCGGCTAGCGGGCGCCTACAATGAGCAGTTCTTC
NA	TRBV4-1	NA	TRBJ2-7	CASSPTAGLGEQYF	TGCGCCAGCAGCCCGACCGCGGGGTTGGGCGAGCAGTACTTC
NA	TRBV28	TRBD1	TRBJ2-2	CASSLSGGQGVTGELFF	TGTGCCAGCAGTTTAAGTGGGGGACAGGGAGTCACCGGGGAGCTGTTTTTT
NA	TRBV28	NA	TRBJ1-1	CASSLSGGLSNTEAFF	TGTGCCAGCAGTTTATCCGGCGGCTTATCGAACACTGAAGCTTTCTTT
NA	TRBV18	NA	TRBJ1-6	CASSTKSNSPLHF	TGTGCCAGCTCAACGAAGAGTAATTCACCCCTCCACTTT
NA	TRBV27	NA	TRBJ2-5	CASRRSGVRLETQYF	TGTGCCAGCAGGAGGTCGGGAGTCAGATTGGAGACCCAGTACTTC
NA	TRBV6-2/TRBV6-3	NA	TRBJ1-2	CASTPYVSGNYGYTF	TGTGCCAGCACCCCGTACGTCTCGGGAAACTATGGCTACACCTTC
few	TRBV27	TRBD2	TRBJ2-2	CASIAGGYTGELFF	TGTGCCAGTATAGCGGGAGGATACACCGGGGAGCTGTTTTTT
NA	TRBV4-1	NA	TRBJ1-3	CASSQTPGSGNTIYF	TGCGCCAGCAGCCAAACTCCGGGCTCTGGAAACACCATATATTTT
NA	TRBV19	NA	TRBJ1-5	CASTLTGVSNQPQHF	TGTGCCAGTACACTGACCGGGGTTAGCAATCAGCCCCAGCATTTT
NA	TRBV9	NA	TRBJ1-6	CASGKGYNSPLHF	TGTGCCAGCGGCAAGGGGTATAATTCACCCCTCCACTTT
NA	TRBV11-2	TRBD2	TRBJ2-1	CASEGLAEEQFF	TGTGCCAGCGAGGGACTAGCGGAAGAGCAGTTCTTC
NA	TRBV19	NA	TRBJ2-1	CASRDFDFNEQFF	TGTGCCAGCCGGGACTTTGACTTCAATGAGCAGTTCTTC
once	TRBV6-5	TRBD2	TRBJ2-7	CASTRTSGSYEQYF	TGTGCCAGCACCAGGACTAGCGGGAGCTACGAGCAGTACTTC
once	TRBV7-9	TRBD2	TRBJ2-4	CASSSLAGVAKNIQYF	TGTGCCAGCAGCTCGCTAGCGGGAGTAGCCAAAAACATTCAGTACTTC
NA	TRBV6-5	NA	TRBJ1-1	CASSTTGLGVEAFF	TGTGCCAGCAGCACCACAGGGTTGGGGGTTGAAGCTTTCTTT
NA	TRBV6-2/TRBV6-3	NA	TRBJ1-2	CASSPRSGLGYTF	TGTGCCAGCAGCCCCCGTTCAGGGCTGGGCTACACCTTC
NA	TRBV6-5	NA	TRBJ1-4	CASSYIQSNEKLFF	TGTGCCAGCAGTTATATACAGAGTAATGAAAAACTGTTTTTT
NA	TRBV27	NA	TRBJ1-6	CASSLLSGTNSPLHF	TGTGCCAGCAGTTTATTGTCGGGTACCAATTCACCCCTCCACTTT
NA	TRBV9	NA	TRBJ1-2	CASSVDHPGAYGYTF	TGTGCCAGCAGCGTAGACCACCCAGGGGCCTATGGCTACACCTTC
NA	TRBV11-2	NA	TRBJ2-1	CASSLGQVEQFF	TGTGCCAGCAGCTTAGGACAGGTTGAGCAGTTCTTC
once	TRBV10-2	TRBD2	TRBJ2-7	CASSGGTSGRYEQYF	TGCGCCAGCAGCGGCGGGACTAGCGGGAGATACGAGCAGTACTTC
NA	TRBV14	NA	TRBJ2-7	CASSPAQDSYEQYF	TGTGCCAGCAGCCCCGCGCAGGACTCCTACGAGCAGTACTTC
NA	TRBV23-1	TRBD1	TRBJ1-2	CASSRPNGQGANYGYTF	TGCGCCAGCAGTCGCCCCAATGGACAGGGGGCTAACTATGGCTACACCTTC
NA	TRBV3-1/TRBV3-2	NA	TRBJ2-5	CASSQAIAAGRETQYF	TGTGCCAGCAGCCAAGCTATTGCCGCGGGACGGGAGACCCAGTACTTC
once	TRBV11-2	NA	TRBJ1-1	CASSLVGGGNTEAFF	TGTGCCAGCAGCTTAGTCGGGGGGGGGAACACTGAAGCTTTCTTT
NA	TRBV28	NA	TRBJ2-7	CASSLYRVHEQYF	TGTGCCAGCAGTTTATACCGGGTCCACGAGCAGTACTTC
NA	TRBV9	NA	TRBJ1-6	CASSVDSSARDNSPLHF	TGTGCCAGCAGCGTAGATTCTTCCGCGAGAGATAATTCACCCCTCCACTTT
NA	TRBV28	NA	TRBJ1-5	CASSSYTGGGNQPQHF	TGTGCCAGCAGTTCCTATACAGGAGGGGGCAATCAGCCCCAGCATTTT
once	TRBV28	TRBD2	TRBJ2-5	CASSRGRVVTQYF	TGTGCCAGCAGTCGAGGGAGGGTTGTGACCCAGTACTTC
NA	TRBV19	NA	TRBJ1-1	CASSTANTGLTEAFF	TGTGCCAGTAGTACCGCTAACACAGGGCTCACTGAAGCTTTCTTT
few	TRBV27	NA	TRBJ2-1	CASSWGLHNEQFF	TGTGCCAGCAGTTGGGGACTTCACAATGAGCAGTTCTTC
NA	TRBV6-1	TRBD1	TRBJ2-7	CASSEAPGQGNEQYF	TGTGCCAGCAGTGAAGCGCCGGGACAGGGGAACGAGCAGTACTTC
NA	TRBV27	TRBD2	TRBJ2-7	CASRTRTSGTSYEQYF	TGTGCCAGCAGAACCCGGACTAGCGGGACCTCCTACGAGCAGTACTTC
NA	TRBV5-1	NA	TRBJ1-2	CASSLGPRGEFNYGYTF	TGCGCCAGCAGCTTGGGTCCGCGGGGAGAATTTAACTATGGCTACACCTTC
NA	TRBV7-8	NA	TRBJ1-6	CASSLRGSSPLHF	TGTGCCAGCAGCTTAAGGGGCAGTTCACCCCTCCACTTT
NA	TRBV19	TRBD2	TRBJ2-1	CASSHSTSGYNEQFF	TGTGCCAGTAGCCATTCGACTAGCGGATACAATGAGCAGTTCTTC
once	TRBV15	TRBD2	TRBJ2-7	CATSRGGVSYEQYF	TGTGCCACCAGTCGGGGGGGGGTGTCCTACGAGCAGTACTTC
NA	TRBV2	NA	TRBJ1-2	CASRQANYGYTF	TGTGCCAGCCGACAGGCTAACTATGGCTACACCTTC
once	TRBV19	NA	TRBJ1-1	CASSTVGGLIAEAFF	TGTGCCAGTAGTACGGTTGGGGGGTTAATCGCTGAAGCTTTCTTT
NA	TRBV9	NA	TRBJ1-6	CASSVGDAGSPLHF	TGTGCCAGCAGCGTGGGAGATGCCGGTTCACCCCTCCACTTT
NA	TRBV7-9	NA	TRBJ2-5	CASGRTQETQYF	TGTGCCAGCGGCAGGACACAAGAGACCCAGTACTTC
NA	TRBV27	NA	TRBJ2-5	CASSPATTRETQYF	TGTGCCAGCAGTCCAGCAACAACGCGGGAGACCCAGTACTTC
NA	TRBV24-1	TRBD2	TRBJ2-3	CATSDVSGRGLDTQYF	TGTGCCACCAGTGATGTTAGCGGGAGGGGTTTAGATACGCAGTATTTT
NA	TRBV19	TRBD1	TRBJ2-7	CASSSKQGLEQYF	TGTGCCAGTAGTTCCAAACAGGGGCTCGAGCAGTACTTC
once	TRBV6-5	NA	TRBJ1-1	CASTDGRENTEAFF	TGTGCCAGCACCGATGGGAGAGAGAACACTGAAGCTTTCTTT
NA	TRBV10-3	TRBD2	TRBJ2-1	CAINSDRTSGKGNEQFF	TGTGCCATCAATAGTGACAGGACTAGCGGGAAGGGCAATGAGCAGTTCTTC
once	TRBV5-5	TRBD1	TRBJ2-7	CASSLAGTGLHEQYF	TGTGCCAGCAGCTTGGCCGGGACAGGGTTGCACGAGCAGTACTTC
NA	TRBV5-1	NA	TRBJ2-5	CASSLSFETQYF	TGCGCCAGCAGCTTGTCATTCGAGACCCAGTACTTC
NA	TRBV4-2	TRBD1	TRBJ1-2	CASSLGTGRSNYGYTF	TGTGCCAGCAGCCTTGGGACAGGGAGGTCTAACTATGGCTACACCTTC